The 21 T cell receptor beta chains below all came from one sample that was sequenced in a study of T cell repertoires in cytomegalovirus infection. Using its own MiXCR run on the reads, TCRdb lists one record per CDR3 protein. This repertoire shows some 280,000 distinct CDR3 sequences, about 13% found once; its top ten account for around 8.1%. Sequenced input: PBMCs. These receptor sequences come from a human donor in good health (CMV status not recorded). Some clones in this sample may be carry-over from other donors' samples.

This clonotype was recorded many times. The genes are TRBV7-2 and TRBJ2-7; the D gene could be TRBD1 or TRBD2 (6 bases each). The germline CDR1 and CDR2 sequences are SGHTA and FQGNSA. The ends were cut back, 1 base at V and 3 bases at J, with 13 bases in the middle. This CDR3 has 15 residues. CDR3 residues: CASSLEGGPNYEQYF. DNA of the CDR3: TGTGCCAGCAGCTTAGAAGGGGGGCCGAACTACGAGCAGTACTTC.

This clonotype showed up many times. The chain couples TRBV7-3 to TRBJ2-2, with TRBD2 matching 8 bases. Germline CDR1 SGHTA, CDR2 FQGTGA. The junction had 9 bases not matched to a gene; V was cut back by 5 bases and J by 7 bases. This CDR3 has 15 residues. The CDR3, as DNA: TGTGCCAGCAGCCCCTCCAGCGGGAGAGGCGGGGAGCTGTTTTTT. Translated, it gives CASSPSSGRGGELFF. The variable domain in full, with the rest retrieved from reference TRBV7-3 and TRBJ2-2, is GAGVSQTPSNKVTEKGKYVELRCDPISGHTALYWYRQSLGQGPEFLIYFQGTGAADDSGLPNDRFFAVRPEGSVSTLKIQRTERGDSAVYLCASSPSSGRGGELFFGEGSRLTVL.

This chain joins TRBV5-7 and TRBJ2-3; D gene uncertain. TRBV5-7 qualifies as an ORF whose function is uncertain. The CDR3 is made up of 15 amino acids. Trimming cost V 0 bases and J 5 bases, with 13 bases left between them. Written as DNA, the CDR3 is TGTGCCAGCAGCTTGGTGCAGGCGCCCGAAGATACGCAGTATTTT. It yields the protein CASSLVQAPEDTQYF.

This clonotype has ten or more counts. This chain links TRBV6-2 or TRBV6-3 with TRBJ2-7; maybe TRBD2 (6 bases). Germline V gene data show CDR1 as MNHEY and CDR2 as SVGEGT. CDR3 length: 14 amino acids. The ends were cut back, 6 bases at V and 6 bases at J, with 18 bases in the middle. Here the CDR3 DNA reads TGTGCCAGCAGACATGGCGGGACCTCTTCCGAGCAGTACTTC. It encodes CASRHGGTSSEQYF.

The J gene is TRBJ1-2, the V gene TRBV7-2; the match to TRBD1 covers 7 bases. The length of the CDR3 is 14 residues. CDR1 is SGHTA, CDR2 FQGNSA, per germline. With V trimmed by 5 bases and J by 5 bases, 8 bases remained unmatched. The DNA of the CDR3 is TGTGCCAGCAGCAGAGACCGACAGGGTTATGGCTACACCTTC. Its protein product is CASSRDRQGYGYTF.

This clonotype came up a few times. This chain joins TRBV4-3 and TRBJ2-7; TRBD2 might be the D (6 bases). The V and J ends lost 1 base and 2 bases respectively, with 12 bases between them. The CDR3 has 15 residues. The germline gives CDR1 LGHNA, CDR2 YSLEER. CDR3 protein: CASSQGTSGAYEQYF. CDR3 DNA: TGCGCCAGCAGCCAAGGGACGTCGGGGGCCTACGAGCAGTACTTC.

This clonotype was seen many times. The gene calls are TRBV6-5 and TRBJ2-2; TRBD2 matches at 12 bases. The CDR3 sequence is 16 residues long. Trimming removed 5 bases from V and 2 bases from J; junction bases left unmatched: 3. Germline CDR1 reads MNHEY; CDR2 reads SVGAGI. CDR3 residues: CASSLAGGANTGELFF. The CDR3 DNA reads as TGTGCCAGCAGTCTAGCGGGGGGGGCAAACACCGGGGAGCTGTTTTTT.

The chain couples TRBV12-3 or TRBV12-4 to TRBJ1-4; 7 nucleotides match TRBD1. V lost 2 bases and J lost 7; bases outside the gene matches: 4. This CDR3 region has 14 residues. CDR3 DNA: TGTGCCAGCAGTTTAAGCAGGGACAGTGAAAAACTGTTTTTT. It encodes CASSLSRDSEKLFF.

This clonotype was detected ten times or more. The J gene is TRBJ2-3, the V gene TRBV7-2; perhaps TRBD2 as D (6 bases). V gave up 8 bases and J gave up 5 bases, with 20 bases separating them. The CDR3 spans 15 residues. The germline gives CDR1 SGHTA, CDR2 FQGNSA. The CDR3 region is CASGRGVVGLDTQYF. The CDR3, as DNA: TGTGCCAGCGGGCGGGGAGTCGTCGGTTTAGATACGCAGTATTTT.

The rearrangement joins TRBV20-1 to TRBJ2-3; TRBD2 matches 12 bases. The CDR3 runs to 16 residues. Trimming removed 3 bases from V and 4 bases from J; junction bases left unmatched: 8. Looked up from germline, CDR1 is DFQATT and CDR2 is SNEGSKA (reference sequence). CDR3 DNA: TGCAGTGCTAGGACCGGACTAGCGGGGCTGGCAGATACGCAGTATTTT. Translated: CSARTGLAGLADTQYF.

In this sample, this clonotype turned up many times. This chain connects TRBV7-9 to TRBJ1-2; 7 positions match TRBD1. The CDR3 is 14 amino acids. CDR1 and CDR2 from the germline V gene are SEHNR and FQNEAQ (reference sequence). V lost 1 base to trimming and J lost 3 bases; unmatched junction nucleotides: 2. The CDR3 reads CASSLEGTDYGYTF. As DNA, the CDR3 is TGTGCCAGCAGCTTAGAGGGGACAGACTATGGCTACACCTTC.

This clonotype occurred a few times. The chain employs TRBV29-1 and TRBJ1-6; D is perhaps TRBD1 (5 bases). The CDR3 consists of 14 residues. From germline, CDR1 is SQVTM and CDR2 ANQGSEA. The V end lost 7 bases, the J end lost 3 bases, and 13 bases lay between the germline ends. The CDR3 spells CSAMEGNYNSPLHF. Written as DNA, the CDR3 is TGCAGCGCGATGGAGGGGAACTATAATTCACCCCTCCACTTT. The complete variable domain, with remaining parts taken from reference TRBV29-1 and TRBJ1-6, reads SAVISQKPSRDICQRGTSLTIQCQVDSQVTMMFWYRQQPGQSLTLIATANQGSEATYESGFVIDKFPISRPNLTFSTLTVSNMSPEDSSIYLCSAMEGNYNSPLHFGNGTRLTVT.

This clonotype was counted at least ten times. The genes are TRBV7-9 and TRBJ2-3, with TRBD2 matching 12 bases. Germline V gene sequence: CDR1 SEHNR, CDR2 FQNEAQ (reference sequence). The CDR3 loop spans 15 amino acids. Germline trimming cut 4 bases from V and 9 bases from J; bases unmatched to any gene: 8. CDR3 loop: CASSSTSGSLDTQYF. The CDR3 DNA sequence: TGTGCCAGCAGCTCGACTAGCGGGAGTCTAGACACGCAGTATTTT.

The table lists this clonotype with many counts. This sequence joins TRBV6-4 and TRBJ2-3, with D hard to call. The V gene lost 2 bases and the J gene lost 0 bases, with 9 bases spanning the gap. The CDR3 is 15 residues long. The V gene's germline CDR1 is MRHNA and CDR2 SNTAGT. The CDR3 DNA follows: TGTGCCAGCAGTGACGAGCCGGGTAGCACAGATACGCAGTATTTT. It is translated as CASSDEPGSTDTQYF.

This clonotype was detected a few times. The V and J genes are TRBV7-9 and TRBJ1-2, with D uncertain. CDR3 length equals 13 residues. V lost 2 bases and J lost 9, with 13 bases in between. Looked up from germline, CDR1 is SEHNR and CDR2 is FQNEAQ (reference sequence). The CDR3 bases are TGTGCCAGCAGCTTACAGGACCTCCTACGCTACACCTTC. This codes for CASSLQDLLRYTF. The complete variable domain, with remaining parts taken from reference TRBV7-9 and TRBJ1-2, reads DTGVSQNPRHKITKRGQNVTFRCDPISEHNRLYWYRQTLGQGPEFLTYFQNEAQLEKSRLLSDRFSAERPKGSFSTLEIQRTEQGDSAMYLCASSLQDLLRYTFGSGTRLTVV.

V gene TRBV20-1 combines with J gene TRBJ2-1, with TRBD1 matching 7 bases. CDR1 and CDR2 (germline): DFQATT, SNEGSKA (reference sequence). CDR3 length: 14 residues. J lost 6 bases, V lost 5 bases, and 10 bases had no gene match. The CDR3 region is CSAHQGEKSNEQFF. CDR3 coding DNA: TGCAGTGCTCACCAGGGGGAAAAAAGCAATGAGCAGTTCTTC.

This clonotype was detected ten times or more. The genes are TRBV6-1 and TRBJ1-2, with D possibly TRBD1 on 6 matching bases. Trimming removed 5 bases at V and 2 bases at J, with 9 bases between. The CDR3 runs 13 residues. Germline V CDR1 and CDR2: MNHNS, SASEGT. For the CDR3, the DNA is TGTGCCAGCAGTACCACAGGGAACTATGGCTACACCTTC. Protein sequence: CASSTTGNYGYTF.

The CDR3 DNA follows: TGTGCCAGCAGCGTAGCTCCCTTAGAAGCCTGGGAATCCCAAGAGACCCAGTACTTC. It encodes CASSVAPLEAWESQETQYF. The chain joins TRBV9 to TRBJ2-5, with D uncertain. CDR1 and CDR2 from the germline V gene are SGDLS and YYNGEE. Trimming removed 0 bases at V and 1 base at J, with 22 bases between. The CDR3 is 19 residues long. The whole variable domain, remainder taken from reference TRBV9 and TRBJ2-5, is DSGVTQTPKHLITATGQRVTLRCSPRSGDLSVYWYQQSLDQGLQFLIQYYNGEERAKGNILERFSAQQFPDLHSELNLSSLELGDSALYFCASSVAPLEAWESQETQYFGPGTRLLVL.

This clonotype was detected many times. The chain joins TRBV7-2 to TRBJ2-7; 13 nucleotides line up with TRBD2. V shed 5 bases and J 0 bases; nucleotides not matched to a gene: 7. The CDR3 contains 17 residues. CDR1 and CDR2 from the germline V gene are SGHTA and FQGNSA. The CDR3: CASSRGTSGASSYEQYF. The CDR3 region has the DNA TGTGCCAGCAGCCGTGGGACTAGCGGGGCCAGCTCCTACGAGCAGTACTTC.

V is TRBV6-2 or TRBV6-3 and J is TRBJ2-4, with a tentative D call TRBD1 (6 bases). CDR3 size: 16 residues. Germline-derived CDR1 and CDR2 are MNHEY and SVGEGT. Trimming cost V 0 bases and J 1 base, with 10 bases left between them. The CDR3 spells CASSYSQGRAKNIQYF. The CDR3 DNA is TGTGCCAGCAGTTACTCGCAGGGGCGGGCCAAAAACATTCAGTACTTC.

This clonotype was seen many times. The chain has TRBV7-8 and TRBJ1-3, with D possibly matching TRBD1 (5 bases). This CDR3 comprises 16 residues. CDR1 and CDR2 (germline): SGHVS, FQNEAQ. V dropped 3 bases and J dropped 0 bases, with 12 bases sitting between them. The DNA for the CDR3 is TGTGCCAGCAGCTTGCAGACAGAGTTCTCTGGAAACACCATATATTTT. Translation: CASSLQTEFSGNTIYF. The variable domain in full, with the rest retrieved from reference TRBV7-8 and TRBJ1-3, is GAGVSQSPRYKVAKRGQDVALRCDPISGHVSLFWYQQALGQGPEFLTYFQNEAQLDKSGLPSDRFFAERPEGSVSTLKIQRTQQEDSAVYLCASSLQTEFSGNTIYFGEGSWLTVV.